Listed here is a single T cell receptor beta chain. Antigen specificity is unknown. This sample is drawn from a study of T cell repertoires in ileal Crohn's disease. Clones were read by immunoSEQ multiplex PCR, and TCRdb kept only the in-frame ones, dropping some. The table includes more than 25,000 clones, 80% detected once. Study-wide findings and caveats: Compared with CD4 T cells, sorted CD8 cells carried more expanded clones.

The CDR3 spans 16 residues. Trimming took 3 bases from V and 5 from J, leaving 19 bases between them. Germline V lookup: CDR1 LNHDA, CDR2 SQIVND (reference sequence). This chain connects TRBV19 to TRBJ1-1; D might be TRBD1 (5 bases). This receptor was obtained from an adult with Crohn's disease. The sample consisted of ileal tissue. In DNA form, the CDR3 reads TGTGCCAGTAGTATCCCCGGGACGGGGGGAAGAACTGAAGCTTTCTTT. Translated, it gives CASSIPGTGGRTEAFF.